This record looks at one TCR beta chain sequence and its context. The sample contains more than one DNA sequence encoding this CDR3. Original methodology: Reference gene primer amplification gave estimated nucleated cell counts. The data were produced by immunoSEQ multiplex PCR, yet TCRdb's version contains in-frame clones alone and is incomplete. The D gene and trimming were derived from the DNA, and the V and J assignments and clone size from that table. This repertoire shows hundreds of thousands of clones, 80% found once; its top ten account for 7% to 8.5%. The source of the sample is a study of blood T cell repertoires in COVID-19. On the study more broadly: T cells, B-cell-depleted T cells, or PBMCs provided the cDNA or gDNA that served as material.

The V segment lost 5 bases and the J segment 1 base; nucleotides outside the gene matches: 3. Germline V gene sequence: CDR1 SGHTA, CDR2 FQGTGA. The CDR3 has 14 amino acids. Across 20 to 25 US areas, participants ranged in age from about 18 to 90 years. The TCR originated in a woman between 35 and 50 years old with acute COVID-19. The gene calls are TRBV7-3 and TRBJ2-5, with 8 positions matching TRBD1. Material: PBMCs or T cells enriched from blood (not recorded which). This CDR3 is CASSRTGGQETQYF. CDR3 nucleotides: TGTGCCAGCAGCCGAACAGGGGGCCAAGAGACCCAGTACTTC.